The entry that follows covers one TCR beta chain sequence. Which antigen it targets is not known. Nothing much larger sits one base from this clone, and base qualities are not available. From cysteine to phenylalanine, the CDR3 is 15 amino acids long. This entry keeps only the CDR3 DNA: 45 bases, framed from base 1. From the germline V gene, CDR1 is SGHTA and CDR2 is FQGNSA. The germline V and J ends show losses of 5 bases and 2 bases respectively, and no gene match explains 6 bases of the junction. The data stem from a study of T cell repertoires in cytomegalovirus infection (dated by TCRdb to the late 2010s). Background for the entire study: The HLA type of each donor mattered for the analysis, because public TCR beta signatures pointed to carriage of CMV infection along with the matching HLA type. Findings and caveats that apply to the study as a whole: In both this cohort and an independent cohort of 352 donors, the cumulative frequency of public TCR beta family members distinguished carriers of CMV infection plus the relevant HLA type. The ex vivo response was dominated by HLA-C-restricted CMV-specific TCR beta clonotypes, which also provided the single most frequent clonotype in two of eight donors.

The run used an Illumina HiSeq 1500. Clones were called with MiXCR by TCRdb after fastp trimmed the public reads at Q25, and only in-frame beta chains were retained. Each entry is one CDR3 protein sequence, shown with its most common DNA and genes. Recorded for this sample are about 150,000 distinct CDR3 sequences; about 20% of them occurred a single time. The biggest ten clones account for approximately 10% of the sample. The TCR comes from a human donor in good health (CMV status not recorded). Some clones in this sample may be carry-over from other donors' samples. Sequenced sample: PBMCs. The chain was built from TRBV7-2 and TRBJ2-7; 10 nucleotides in the junction match TRBD2. The DNA sequence reads TGTGCCAGCAGCCTCGGACTAGCGGAAACCTACGAGCAGTACTTC. Its protein product is CASSLGLAETYEQYF.